The clone carrying this T cell receptor beta chain appeared many times. What it binds is not known. Clinical Activity Scores of at least 3, NOSPECS grades of at least 4 and durations under 3 months characterized ophthalmopathy patients. The entry originates in a study of T cells in Graves' hyperthyroidism and ophthalmopathy. Study overall: Upon initial diagnosis and before any treatment, peripheral blood was collected.

This CDR3 has 16 amino acids. CDR1 and CDR2 (germline): MNHEY, SVGEGT. Trimming took 0 bases from V and 0 from J, leaving 9 bases between them. Findings and caveats of the study: The model's output predicted ophthalmopathy at a median of roughly 6.9 months prior to onset. Blood also held most thyroid clonotypes expanded beyond 0.001.

What was amplified from RNA transcripts were TCR beta CDR3 regions. The HTBI primer set drove a first-round RT-PCR of the TCR CDR3. TCRdb reprocessed the multiplex PCR reads via MiXCR and lists one record per CDR3 protein. The sample consists of nearly 600,000 distinct CDR3 sequences, 13% to 15% of them appearing once. This rearrangement joins TRBV6-2 or TRBV6-3 to TRBJ2-1; D unclear. Sample: blood. This clonotype was sampled from a young woman with Graves' ophthalmopathy. The CDR3 DNA is TGTGCCAGCAGTTACTCGTTCAGCCTCTCCTACAATGAGCAGTTCTTC. Translation gives CASSYSFSLSYNEQFF.